The subject of this entry is one T cell receptor (beta chain). This entry is derived from a study of CD8 T cells in Susac syndrome. RNA, at about 0.45 to 1 ug, was reverse transcribed with random hexamers. The TCR beta CDR3 was amplified by immunoSEQ multiplex PCR across 54 Vbeta, 13 Jbeta. TCRdb called the immunoSEQ multiplex PCR reads again in MiXCR, with one record for every CDR3 protein. This table holds some 99,000 distinct CDR3 sequences, about 96% found once. Sequenced: CD4+ T cells from PBMCs. This TCR derives from a human donor in good health.

In DNA, the CDR3 is TGTGCCAGCCAGACTAGCGGAGGGCCCTACAATGAGCAGTTCTTC. Translated, it gives CASQTSGGPYNEQFF. The chain joins TRBV2 to TRBJ2-1; the match to TRBD2 covers 9 bases. J was trimmed by 2 bases and V by 8 bases; bases with no gene match: 7. This CDR3 is built from 15 residues. The germline CDR1 and CDR2 sequences are SNHLY and FYNNEI.